This T cell receptor beta chain was observed in a study of blood T cell repertoires in COVID-19. Across the study: The origin of the acute and convalescent COVID-19 samples was the United States, Italy and Spain. Sources were T cells, B-cell-depleted T cells, or PBMCs; the material itself was cDNA or gDNA.

The CDR3 runs to 16 residues. The germline CDR1 and CDR2 sequences are SGHRS and YFSETQ. The ends were cut back, 4 bases at V and 0 bases at J, with 14 bases in the middle. Original handling: Reference gene primer amplification yielded estimated nucleated cell counts. The protocol was immunoSEQ multiplex PCR, while the TCRdb copy is restricted to in-frame clones and leaves out a portion. That table supplies the V and J calls and clone size; D and trimming were determined from the DNA. Found here are 69,000 or so clones, roughly 80% of them singletons; the top ten hold roughly a tenth. This clone was detected only a few times.

Sequenced material: peripheral blood. The sequence was collected from a woman aged 80 or older with acute or convalescent COVID-19. The V call is TRBV5-1, the J call TRBJ1-3, with a weak D call TRBD1 (6 bases). CDR3 sequence (DNA): TGCGCCAGCAGCGCGGACACAGGGCTCTCTGGAAACACCATATATTTT. Residues: CASSADTGLSGNTIYF. The variable domain in full, completed from reference TRBV5-1 and TRBJ1-3, reads KAGVTQTPRYLIKTRGQQVTLSCSPISGHRSVSWYQQTPGQGLQFLFEYFSETQRNKGNFPGRFSGRQFSNSRSEMNVSTLELGDSALYLCASSADTGLSGNTIYFGEGSWLTVV.